Listed here is a single T cell receptor beta chain. Its recognized antigen is unknown. There are no base qualities to consult, and no much larger clone falls within one base. Taken from cysteine to phenylalanine, the CDR3 has 16 residues. Of all the DNA, just the CDR3 is kept, 48 bases in frame from base 1. V and J are trimmed by 7 bases and 2 bases, and the gene matches miss 10 bases of the junction. CDR1 LNHDA and CDR2 SQIVND were looked up in the germline V gene (reference sequence). The source of the sample is a study of blood T cell repertoires in COVID-19 (TCRdb year 2020). A note on the overall study: Samples from collaborators originated in the United States, Italy and Spain and spanned both the acute and convalescent phases of COVID-19. The material from the prospective study consisted of cDNA or gDNA derived from T cells, B-cell-depleted T cells, or PBMCs. Subjects who had been exposed to COVID-19, were actively infected with it, or had recovered from it provided the deeply sampled blood TCRbeta repertoires that made up the dataset. The repertoires were released in a freely available public database meant as a resource for research on the immune response to SARS-CoV-2. The samples were drawn from the first 160 participants of the ongoing ImmuneRACE study and from more than 1,000 subjects provided by 6 global collaborators. Nearly every sample came with metadata listing a de-identified subject ID, COVID-19 status, age in years and sex. Where available, HLA class I and class II types were taken from metadata supplied by the sample provider and were not determined by assay-based typing.

On the study overall, not on this receptor specifically: The quantity of clinical and demographic metadata differed by source and by participant and was supplied without curation.

The immunoSEQ Assay, a bias-controlled multiplex PCR, was used to amplify TCRbeta CDR3 regions from genomic DNA. In the paper's pipeline: Nucleated cell counts per sample were estimated from amplification of reference gene primers within the assay. To quantify the absolute abundance of each unique TCRbeta CDR3 rearrangement, sequence reads were collapsed and filtered. For each sample, productive Simpson clonality was calculated as the square root of Simpson's diversity index across productive rearrangements. Here the immuneACCESS table is served through TCRdb, limited to in-frame sequences with V and J called. Missing clones are a known gap in these copies; in checked studies unresolved V genes cover under half, and the rest lacks a known reason. D and trimming were read from the DNA, whereas the V and J calls and clone size are those reported in that table. For this sample the table gives approximately 350,000 clones, of which about 88% were detected only once. The ten largest clones add up to roughly 7.1% of the sample.

At one collaborating source in Seattle, patients were enrolled during active infection and were followed longitudinally through the course of disease. Collaborating institutions collected whole blood in K2EDTA tubes following their own protocols. For TCRbeta analysis, collaborator samples were shipped as frozen whole blood, as isolated PBMCs, or as DNA extracted from either sample type. The V and J segments used are TRBV19 and TRBJ2-3; 9 junctional bases match TRBD2. The material sequenced was peripheral blood. The TCR was taken from a woman between 55 and 75 years old with COVID-19, enrolled during active disease. This receptor has the CDR3 CASNGGGARYTDTQYF. The bases are TGTGCCAGTAACGGCGGGGGGGCCAGATACACAGATACGCAGTATTTT.